These 28 T cell receptor beta chains were all obtained from the same sample, sequenced in a study of PD-1 blockade in classical Hodgkin lymphoma. Time point described: newly diagnosed, previously untreated cHL patient sample. Magnetic negative selection, applied to thawed PBMCs, was used to isolate the CD8+ T cells. Generated by immunoSEQ multiplex PCR, the TCRdb table keeps only in-frame clones and is missing some. The data hold approximately 9,300 clones, with about 90% observed a single time. Sequenced material: CD8+ T cells from blood. These TCRs come from a human donor with classical Hodgkin lymphoma.

The rearrangement joins TRBV6-6 to TRBJ2-7; TRBD1 aligns across 8 bases. This CDR3 comprises 15 residues. Germline V gene lookup returns CDR1 MNHNY and CDR2 SVGAGI (reference sequence). V shed 0 bases, J shed 4 bases, and the junction held 5 bases outside the gene matches. The CDR3 reads CASSYSTGQEYEQYF. The CDR3 region has the DNA TGTGCCAGCAGTTACTCGACGGGACAGGAGTACGAGCAGTACTTC.

The rearrangement links TRBV4-1 to TRBJ1-5, with D perhaps matching TRBD1 (5 bases). The CDR3 has 15 residues. Germline V lookup: CDR1 MGHRA, CDR2 YSYEKL. The ends were cut back, 1 base at V and 3 bases at J, with 10 bases in the middle. The CDR3 region is CASSQVPGPNQPQHF. CDR3 bases: TGCGCCAGCAGCCAAGTACCGGGACCCAATCAGCCCCAGCATTTT.

This chain connects TRBV5-5 to TRBJ2-5; TRBD1 might be the D (5 bases). The CDR3 has 13 amino acids. The germline CDR1 and CDR2 sequences are SGHKS and YYEKEE (reference sequence). The V end lost 7 bases, the J end lost 2 bases, and 12 bases lay between the germline ends. Here the CDR3 reads CASASWTQETQYF. CDR3 DNA sequence: TGTGCCAGCGCGTCCTGGACACAAGAGACCCAGTACTTC. Filled out from reference TRBV5-5 and TRBJ2-5, the complete variable domain reads DAGVTQSPTHLIKTRGQQVTLRCSPISGHKSVSWYQQVLGQGPQFIFQYYEKEERGRGNFPDRFSARQFPNYSSELNVNALLLGDSALYLCASASWTQETQYFGPGTRLLVL.

The V call is TRBV10-1, the J call TRBJ2-1; D possibly corresponds to TRBD2 (6 bases). This CDR3 region has 17 residues. Germline V gene lookup returns CDR1 WNHNN and CDR2 SYGVQD (reference sequence). V was shortened by 0 bases and J by 4 bases, with 16 bases between the two germline ends. CDR3 in amino acids: CASSESRIAEQYNEQFF. DNA for the CDR3: TGCGCCAGCAGTGAGTCTCGAATAGCGGAGCAATACAATGAGCAGTTCTTC.

V usage is TRBV30 and J usage is TRBJ1-4; possible D gene TRBD1, 6 bases. This CDR3 comprises 13 residues. V shed 3 bases and J shed 6 bases, with 11 bases lying between them. Germline-derived CDR1 and CDR2 are GTSNPN and SVGIG (reference sequence). The CDR3 nucleotides read TGTGCCTGGAGCGCAGGGGAATATGAAAAACTGTTTTTT. Translated: CAWSAGEYEKLFF.

The rearrangement joins TRBV28 to TRBJ2-7; TRBD1 matches 7 bases. Germline V gene lookup returns CDR1 MDHEN and CDR2 SYDVKM. The CDR3 is made up of 17 amino acids. Trimming took 2 bases from V and 3 from J; bases not matched to a gene: 13. The CDR3 spells CASSLTPLDRKSYEQYF. In DNA, the CDR3 is TGTGCCAGCAGTTTAACCCCCCTGGACAGGAAGAGCTACGAGCAGTACTTC.

This rearrangement joins TRBV28 to TRBJ2-7; D gene ambiguous. This CDR3 comprises 14 residues. V gave up 8 bases and J gave up 1 base, with 15 bases separating them. From germline, CDR1 is MDHEN and CDR2 SYDVKM. For the CDR3, the DNA is TGTGCCAGCGCCTCCTCCCCACCTTCCTACGAGCAGTACTTC. Translation gives CASASSPPSYEQYF.

This clone was recorded a few times. The J gene is TRBJ2-7, the V gene TRBV5-1; TRBD2 might be the D (6 bases). Germline V gene lookup returns CDR1 SGHRS and CDR2 YFSETQ. This CDR3 spans 15 amino acids. V was trimmed by 3 bases and J by 3 bases, leaving 16 bases between them. CDR3 DNA: TGCGCCAGCAGCTCGGGACTCAATATATACTACGAGCAGTACTTC. It codes for CASSSGLNIYYEQYF.

The CDR3: CASTSLSGANVLTF. CDR3 nucleotide sequence: TGTGCCAGTACGTCCCTCTCTGGGGCCAACGTCCTGACTTTC. J is TRBJ2-6 and V is TRBV19; D is unresolved. Trimming shortened V by 7 bases and J by 0 bases, and 7 bases separated the two germline ends. The CDR3 consists of 14 residues. CDR1 is LNHDA, CDR2 SQIVND, per germline (reference sequence).

The chain couples TRBV19 to TRBJ1-5; TRBD1 is a possible D gene (5 bases). CDR3 length: 15 residues. The germline V gene has CDR1 LNHDA and CDR2 SQIVND (reference sequence). V was pared by 3 bases and J by 3 bases, with 12 bases between. CDR3 nucleotides: TGTGCCAGTAGTATGGTGGCAGGGCTCAATCAGCCCCAGCATTTT. It yields the protein CASSMVAGLNQPQHF.

This clone has just one count. This rearrangement joins TRBV6-4 to TRBJ2-3; TRBD2 matches 9 bases. The V and J ends lost 1 base and 4 bases, in that order; junction bases with no gene match: 0. Per germline, CDR1 MRHNA and CDR2 SNTAGT. CDR3 length equals 14 residues. This CDR3 is CASSDLAGADTQYF. The CDR3 coding sequence is TGTGCCAGCAGTGACTTAGCGGGGGCAGATACGCAGTATTTT.

The gene calls are TRBV4-1 and TRBJ2-7, with 11 bases matching TRBD1. There are 14 residues in the CDR3. Germline CDR1 reads MGHRA; CDR2 reads YSYEKL. The junction had 4 bases not matched to a gene; V was cut back by 6 bases and J by 3 bases. The CDR3 sequence is CASSPGTGGYEQYF. CDR3 bases: TGCGCCAGCAGTCCCGGGACAGGGGGCTACGAGCAGTACTTC.

V is TRBV5-6 and J is TRBJ1-1; D remains unclear. The CDR3 totals 13 residues. V lost 4 bases and J 0 bases, leaving 7 bases between the germline ends. Looked up from germline, CDR1 is SGHDT and CDR2 is YYEEEE. The CDR3 spells CASSAGVNTEAFF. The CDR3 nucleotides read TGTGCCAGCAGCGCTGGCGTGAACACTGAAGCTTTCTTT.

This chain connects TRBV4-2 to TRBJ2-1; 7 bases match TRBD2. Germline CDR1 LGHNA, CDR2 YNFKEQ. The CDR3 length is 13 residues. After removal of 1 base from V and 15 bases from J, the junction contained 9 bases not matched to a gene. DNA of the CDR3: TGTGCCAGCAGCCAAGTCAGCCTAGCGGATATGTTCTTC. This sequence encodes CASSQVSLADMFF.

V gene TRBV5-1 combines with J gene TRBJ2-7; unclear D gene. The CDR3 contains 13 residues. Germline V lookup: CDR1 SGHRS, CDR2 YFSETQ. Trimming removed 4 bases from V and 3 bases from J, with 11 bases in between. The CDR3: CASSPAVGYEQYF. The CDR3 coding sequence is TGCGCCAGCAGCCCGGCGGTGGGCTACGAGCAGTACTTC.

The chain has TRBV19 and TRBJ2-7; D gene uncertain. V was shortened by 6 bases and J by 4 bases, with 16 bases between the two germline ends. Per germline, CDR1 LNHDA and CDR2 SQIVND (reference sequence). The CDR3 consists of 14 residues. The CDR3 region is CASRDPGSGYEQYF. The CDR3 region has the DNA TGTGCCAGTAGAGACCCGGGCTCCGGGTACGAGCAGTACTTC.

The chain links TRBV7-9 to TRBJ1-5; the D is unclear. With 1 base removed from V and 4 bases from J, the gap between germline ends came to 5 bases. Germline CDR1 and CDR2: SEHNR and FQNEAQ (reference sequence). There are 13 residues in the CDR3. Written as DNA, the CDR3 is TGTGCCAGCAGCTTAGGATTGAATCAGCCCCAGCATTTT. Protein: CASSLGLNQPQHF.

The chain employs TRBV29-1 and TRBJ1-2, with D unclear. CDR1 is SQVTM and CDR2 is ANQGSEA in the germline V gene. Trimming shortened V by 6 bases and J by 4 bases, and 21 bases separated the two germline ends. The CDR3 is 15 amino acids. CDR3 nucleotides: TGCAGCGTCCCCCGCGCGTTGCAAGGCTTCTATGGCTACACCTTC. It encodes CSVPRALQGFYGYTF.

The rearrangement uses TRBV28 and TRBJ2-1; the D call may be TRBD1 or TRBD2 (5 bases each). Trimming stripped 5 bases from V and 14 bases from J, with 22 bases between. Germline lookup yields CDR1 MDHEN and CDR2 SYDVKM. This CDR3 is built from 14 residues. CDR3 sequence: CASSPHPGRRGEFF. The CDR3 DNA is TGTGCCAGCAGTCCTCACCCGGGACGGCGAGGGGAGTTCTTC.

This clone was counted only a few times. The gene calls are TRBV18 and TRBJ2-7; possible D gene TRBD1, 5 bases. The CDR3 has 13 residues. Germline CDR1 and CDR2: KGHSH and LQKENI. V lost 1 base to trimming and J lost 6 bases, with 10 bases between them. Here the CDR3 reads CASSPLFRAEQYF. The CDR3 DNA is TGTGCCAGCTCACCACTCTTCAGGGCCGAGCAGTACTTC.

The chain couples TRBV5-1 to TRBJ2-2; 13 nucleotides agree with TRBD2. Germline CDR1 SGHRS, CDR2 YFSETQ. The V gene end was trimmed by 4 bases and the J gene end by 1 base; junction bases not matched to a gene: 4. The CDR3 sequence is 17 residues long. DNA of the CDR3: TGCGCCAGCAGCCCGGGACTAGCGGGGTTGAACACCGGGGAGCTGTTTTTT. Amino acid sequence: CASSPGLAGLNTGELFF.

This chain joins TRBV28 and TRBJ1-3; possibly TRBD1 for D (5 bases). The V gene's germline CDR1 is MDHEN and CDR2 SYDVKM. The CDR3 extends over 15 amino acids. Deletions cut 6 bases from V and 0 bases from J, with 12 bases between. The CDR3 nucleotides are TGTGCCAGCAGCCTAGGGGAGAGCTCTGGAAACACCATATATTTT. Translating gives CASSLGESSGNTIYF. The variable domain in full, with the rest retrieved from reference TRBV28 and TRBJ1-3, is DVKVTQSSRYLVKRTGEKVFLECVQDMDHENMFWYRQDPGLGLRLIYFSYDVKMKEKGDIPEGYSVSREKKERFSLILESASTNQTSMYLCASSLGESSGNTIYFGEGSWLTVV.

This rearrangement joins TRBV7-8 to TRBJ1-4; 8 bases map to TRBD1. V shed 0 bases and J 7 bases; nucleotides not matched to a gene: 4. Germline assignment: CDR1 SGHVS and CDR2 FQNEAQ. The CDR3 extends over 15 amino acids. The CDR3: CASSLATTGGEKLFF. DNA for the CDR3: TGTGCCAGCAGCTTAGCGACAACAGGGGGTGAAAAACTGTTTTTT.

This chain uses TRBV4-1 with TRBJ2-3; D may correspond to TRBD1 or TRBD2 (5 bases each). Looked up from germline, CDR1 is MGHRA and CDR2 is YSYEKL. The V gene lost 7 bases and the J gene lost 8 bases, with 16 bases spanning the gap. The CDR3 has 13 residues. The CDR3 is CASTLNLGGTQYF. Written as DNA, the CDR3 is TGCGCCAGCACCCTAAACCTTGGGGGTACGCAGTATTTT.

The V call is TRBV19, the J call TRBJ1-1, with TRBD1 matching over 9 bases. Trimming took 5 bases from V and 4 from J; bases not matched to a gene: 8. CDR1 is LNHDA and CDR2 is SQIVND in the germline V gene (reference sequence). The CDR3 has 15 amino acids. Here the CDR3 reads CASSARGGQGTEAFF. CDR3 nucleotides: TGTGCCAGTAGTGCTAGAGGGGGACAGGGCACTGAAGCTTTCTTT.

V gene TRBV10-3 combines with J gene TRBJ1-2; the D is unclear. Germline lookup yields CDR1 ENHRY and CDR2 SYGVKD. V was shortened by 7 bases and J by 4 bases, with 13 bases between the two germline ends. The CDR3 has 13 amino acids. The CDR3 loop reads CAIKPKSAYGYTF. In DNA form, the CDR3 reads TGTGCCATCAAACCTAAATCAGCCTATGGCTACACCTTC.

The rearrangement joins TRBV4-3 to TRBJ1-1; possibly TRBD1 for D (6 bases). Trimming shortened V by 0 bases and J by 5 bases, and 16 bases separated the two germline ends. Germline V lookup: CDR1 LGHNA, CDR2 YSLEER. This CDR3 is built from 16 residues. The CDR3, as DNA: TGCGCCAGCAGCCAAGAACTCGGGACAATCCATACTGAAGCTTTCTTT. As protein: CASSQELGTIHTEAFF.

The chain recombines TRBV4-1 with TRBJ2-3; 8 bases agree with TRBD2. Trimming cost V 6 bases and J 4 bases; bases outside gene matches: 15. The CDR3 totals 17 residues. Germline CDR1 MGHRA, CDR2 YSYEKL. Written as DNA, the CDR3 is TGCGCCAGCAGTAAAATAGGCGGGAGGCGGGGGCCAGATACGCAGTATTTT. As protein: CASSKIGGRRGPDTQYF.